The rows below give T cell receptor beta chains drawn from one sample of a study of blood T cell repertoires in COVID-19. This table comes from immunoSEQ multiplex PCR, and its TCRdb copy is limited to in-frame clones, with some not included. Of 250,000 to 300,000 clones in the sample, about 90% were seen once. Sequencing was carried out using PBMCs or T cells enriched from blood (not recorded which). All receptors come from a human donor in a cohort exposed to, infected with or recovered from COVID-19 (not recorded which). The donor label of this sample is uncertain. CDR3s include the opening cysteine and the closing phenylalanine or tryptophan. A D gene is named only where the DNA matches it firmly. Clone size is stated in some rows and not others, as once, few, many or a class when expanded.

len: 12
d_gene: -
j_gene: TRBJ1-1
abundance: -
v_gene: TRBV27
CDR3aa: CASSRQGAEAFF
CDR3nt: TGTGCCAGCAGCCGGCAAGGGGCTGAAGCTTTCTTT

len: 14
d_gene: -
j_gene: TRBJ1-4
abundance: -
v_gene: TRBV4-1
CDR3aa: CASSPGFANEKLFF
CDR3nt: TGCGCCAGCAGCCCCGGGTTTGCTAATGAAAAACTGTTTTTT

len: 15
d_gene: -
j_gene: TRBJ2-1
abundance: -
v_gene: TRBV4-1
CDR3aa: CASSQDRGSLYEQFF
CDR3nt: TGCGCCAGCAGCCAAGATAGGGGCAGTTTGTATGAGCAGTTCTTC

len: 10
d_gene: -
j_gene: TRBJ2-7
abundance: -
v_gene: TRBV20-1
CDR3aa: CSVQAYEQYF
CDR3nt: TGCAGTGTCCAGGCCTACGAGCAGTACTTC

len: 18
d_gene: TRBD1
j_gene: TRBJ2-2
abundance: -
v_gene: TRBV9
CDR3aa: CASSVSPGTGGLTGELFF
CDR3nt: TGTGCCAGCAGCGTAAGCCCCGGGACAGGGGGACTCACCGGGGAGCTGTTTTTT

len: 15
d_gene: TRBD1
j_gene: TRBJ1-6
abundance: -
v_gene: TRBV5-1
CDR3aa: CASSFSGTGNSPLHF
CDR3nt: TGCGCCAGCAGCTTCTCCGGGACAGGGAACTCACCCCTCCACTTT

len: 18
d_gene: -
j_gene: TRBJ1-2
abundance: -
v_gene: TRBV5-5
CDR3aa: CASSLWIGTGLLDYGYTF
CDR3nt: TGTGCCAGCAGCTTATGGATCGGGACTGGGTTATTGGACTATGGCTACACCTTC

len: 16
d_gene: -
j_gene: TRBJ1-6
abundance: -
v_gene: TRBV21-1
CDR3aa: CASSLRAGAQNSPLHF
CDR3nt: TGTGCCAGCAGCCTCCGGGCAGGGGCGCAGAATTCACCCCTCCACTTT

len: 13
d_gene: -
j_gene: TRBJ2-4
abundance: -
v_gene: TRBV12-3/TRBV12-4
CDR3aa: CASSFGGKNIQYF
CDR3nt: TGTGCCAGCAGTTTCGGAGGCAAAAACATTCAGTACTTC

len: 13
d_gene: TRBD1
j_gene: TRBJ2-2
abundance: -
v_gene: TRBV30
CDR3aa: CAWRVQGPGELFF
CDR3nt: TGTGCCTGGAGAGTACAGGGGCCCGGGGAGCTGTTTTTT

len: 13
d_gene: -
j_gene: TRBJ1-1
abundance: -
v_gene: TRBV6-4
CDR3aa: CASSAMSGTEAFF
CDR3nt: TGTGCCAGCAGTGCGATGTCGGGCACTGAAGCTTTCTTT

len: 19
d_gene: TRBD2
j_gene: TRBJ2-5
abundance: once
v_gene: TRBV27
CDR3aa: CASSYRTSGDKLAQETQYF
CDR3nt: TGTGCCAGCAGCTACCGGACTAGCGGGGACAAGCTCGCCCAAGAGACCCAGTACTTC

len: 16
d_gene: -
j_gene: TRBJ2-1
abundance: -
v_gene: TRBV3-1/TRBV3-2
CDR3aa: CASSQERLVCLNEQFF
CDR3nt: TGTGCCAGCAGCCAAGAAAGGCTAGTCTGTTTGAATGAGCAGTTCTTC

len: 14
d_gene: TRBD1
j_gene: TRBJ2-7
abundance: -
v_gene: TRBV7-6
CDR3aa: CASSFRQGDHEQYF
CDR3nt: TGTGCCAGCAGCTTCCGACAGGGCGACCACGAGCAGTACTTC

len: 17
d_gene: -
j_gene: TRBJ2-7
abundance: -
v_gene: TRBV12-5
CDR3aa: CASGLVRTGTNSGEQYF
CDR3nt: TGTGCTAGTGGTTTGGTCCGAACAGGAACCAACTCAGGGGAGCAGTACTTC

len: 15
d_gene: TRBD2
j_gene: TRBJ2-7
abundance: -
v_gene: TRBV2
CDR3aa: CASSKTSGGSYEQYF
CDR3nt: TGTGCCAGCAGTAAGACTAGCGGGGGGTCCTACGAGCAGTACTTC

len: 16
d_gene: TRBD1
j_gene: TRBJ1-1
abundance: -
v_gene: TRBV18
CDR3aa: CASSTGTGGSRAEAFF
CDR3nt: TGTGCCAGCTCAACCGGGACAGGGGGCTCGCGGGCTGAAGCTTTCTTT

len: 15
d_gene: -
j_gene: TRBJ1-4
abundance: -
v_gene: TRBV19
CDR3aa: CASTLSTAANEKLFF
CDR3nt: TGTGCCAGTACCCTGTCGACTGCGGCTAATGAAAAACTGTTTTTT